Sequencing of this T cell receptor (beta chain) was carried out in a study of OX40 agonist ivuxolimab in advanced cancers. Study summary: Ivuxolimab doses were 0.01, 0.1, 0.3, 1.5, 3 or 10 mg/kg every 2 weeks. Patients with hepatocellular carcinoma, melanoma, renal cell or head and neck cancer made up the dose-escalation patients.

Study conclusions and caveats: CD8+ T cells averaged more expanded clones than CD4+. Clonal expansion by week 6 occurred in CD4+ and CD8+ blood T cells (at 0.1 to 3.0 mg/kg).

CDR3 size: 13 residues. Trimming shortened V by 6 bases and J by 3 bases, and 11 bases separated the two germline ends. From germline, CDR1 is LGHNA and CDR2 YNFKEQ. Repertoires were generated with immunoSEQ multiplex PCR, while TCRdb's copy carries only in-frame clones and drops some. The sample carries tens of thousands of clones, around 86% recorded once. This clone showed up just a few times. Its antigen remains unknown. This TCR derives from an adult with an advanced solid tumor such as melanoma, head and neck, liver or kidney cancer. This chain uses TRBV4-2 with TRBJ1-1; D unresolved. Sequenced here: CD4+ or CD8+ T cells sorted from blood, sampled in a trial of the OX40 agonist ivuxolimab. CDR3 bases: TGTGCCAGCAGGGCGTTTGGGGACACTGAAGCTTTCTTT. Protein: CASRAFGDTEAFF.